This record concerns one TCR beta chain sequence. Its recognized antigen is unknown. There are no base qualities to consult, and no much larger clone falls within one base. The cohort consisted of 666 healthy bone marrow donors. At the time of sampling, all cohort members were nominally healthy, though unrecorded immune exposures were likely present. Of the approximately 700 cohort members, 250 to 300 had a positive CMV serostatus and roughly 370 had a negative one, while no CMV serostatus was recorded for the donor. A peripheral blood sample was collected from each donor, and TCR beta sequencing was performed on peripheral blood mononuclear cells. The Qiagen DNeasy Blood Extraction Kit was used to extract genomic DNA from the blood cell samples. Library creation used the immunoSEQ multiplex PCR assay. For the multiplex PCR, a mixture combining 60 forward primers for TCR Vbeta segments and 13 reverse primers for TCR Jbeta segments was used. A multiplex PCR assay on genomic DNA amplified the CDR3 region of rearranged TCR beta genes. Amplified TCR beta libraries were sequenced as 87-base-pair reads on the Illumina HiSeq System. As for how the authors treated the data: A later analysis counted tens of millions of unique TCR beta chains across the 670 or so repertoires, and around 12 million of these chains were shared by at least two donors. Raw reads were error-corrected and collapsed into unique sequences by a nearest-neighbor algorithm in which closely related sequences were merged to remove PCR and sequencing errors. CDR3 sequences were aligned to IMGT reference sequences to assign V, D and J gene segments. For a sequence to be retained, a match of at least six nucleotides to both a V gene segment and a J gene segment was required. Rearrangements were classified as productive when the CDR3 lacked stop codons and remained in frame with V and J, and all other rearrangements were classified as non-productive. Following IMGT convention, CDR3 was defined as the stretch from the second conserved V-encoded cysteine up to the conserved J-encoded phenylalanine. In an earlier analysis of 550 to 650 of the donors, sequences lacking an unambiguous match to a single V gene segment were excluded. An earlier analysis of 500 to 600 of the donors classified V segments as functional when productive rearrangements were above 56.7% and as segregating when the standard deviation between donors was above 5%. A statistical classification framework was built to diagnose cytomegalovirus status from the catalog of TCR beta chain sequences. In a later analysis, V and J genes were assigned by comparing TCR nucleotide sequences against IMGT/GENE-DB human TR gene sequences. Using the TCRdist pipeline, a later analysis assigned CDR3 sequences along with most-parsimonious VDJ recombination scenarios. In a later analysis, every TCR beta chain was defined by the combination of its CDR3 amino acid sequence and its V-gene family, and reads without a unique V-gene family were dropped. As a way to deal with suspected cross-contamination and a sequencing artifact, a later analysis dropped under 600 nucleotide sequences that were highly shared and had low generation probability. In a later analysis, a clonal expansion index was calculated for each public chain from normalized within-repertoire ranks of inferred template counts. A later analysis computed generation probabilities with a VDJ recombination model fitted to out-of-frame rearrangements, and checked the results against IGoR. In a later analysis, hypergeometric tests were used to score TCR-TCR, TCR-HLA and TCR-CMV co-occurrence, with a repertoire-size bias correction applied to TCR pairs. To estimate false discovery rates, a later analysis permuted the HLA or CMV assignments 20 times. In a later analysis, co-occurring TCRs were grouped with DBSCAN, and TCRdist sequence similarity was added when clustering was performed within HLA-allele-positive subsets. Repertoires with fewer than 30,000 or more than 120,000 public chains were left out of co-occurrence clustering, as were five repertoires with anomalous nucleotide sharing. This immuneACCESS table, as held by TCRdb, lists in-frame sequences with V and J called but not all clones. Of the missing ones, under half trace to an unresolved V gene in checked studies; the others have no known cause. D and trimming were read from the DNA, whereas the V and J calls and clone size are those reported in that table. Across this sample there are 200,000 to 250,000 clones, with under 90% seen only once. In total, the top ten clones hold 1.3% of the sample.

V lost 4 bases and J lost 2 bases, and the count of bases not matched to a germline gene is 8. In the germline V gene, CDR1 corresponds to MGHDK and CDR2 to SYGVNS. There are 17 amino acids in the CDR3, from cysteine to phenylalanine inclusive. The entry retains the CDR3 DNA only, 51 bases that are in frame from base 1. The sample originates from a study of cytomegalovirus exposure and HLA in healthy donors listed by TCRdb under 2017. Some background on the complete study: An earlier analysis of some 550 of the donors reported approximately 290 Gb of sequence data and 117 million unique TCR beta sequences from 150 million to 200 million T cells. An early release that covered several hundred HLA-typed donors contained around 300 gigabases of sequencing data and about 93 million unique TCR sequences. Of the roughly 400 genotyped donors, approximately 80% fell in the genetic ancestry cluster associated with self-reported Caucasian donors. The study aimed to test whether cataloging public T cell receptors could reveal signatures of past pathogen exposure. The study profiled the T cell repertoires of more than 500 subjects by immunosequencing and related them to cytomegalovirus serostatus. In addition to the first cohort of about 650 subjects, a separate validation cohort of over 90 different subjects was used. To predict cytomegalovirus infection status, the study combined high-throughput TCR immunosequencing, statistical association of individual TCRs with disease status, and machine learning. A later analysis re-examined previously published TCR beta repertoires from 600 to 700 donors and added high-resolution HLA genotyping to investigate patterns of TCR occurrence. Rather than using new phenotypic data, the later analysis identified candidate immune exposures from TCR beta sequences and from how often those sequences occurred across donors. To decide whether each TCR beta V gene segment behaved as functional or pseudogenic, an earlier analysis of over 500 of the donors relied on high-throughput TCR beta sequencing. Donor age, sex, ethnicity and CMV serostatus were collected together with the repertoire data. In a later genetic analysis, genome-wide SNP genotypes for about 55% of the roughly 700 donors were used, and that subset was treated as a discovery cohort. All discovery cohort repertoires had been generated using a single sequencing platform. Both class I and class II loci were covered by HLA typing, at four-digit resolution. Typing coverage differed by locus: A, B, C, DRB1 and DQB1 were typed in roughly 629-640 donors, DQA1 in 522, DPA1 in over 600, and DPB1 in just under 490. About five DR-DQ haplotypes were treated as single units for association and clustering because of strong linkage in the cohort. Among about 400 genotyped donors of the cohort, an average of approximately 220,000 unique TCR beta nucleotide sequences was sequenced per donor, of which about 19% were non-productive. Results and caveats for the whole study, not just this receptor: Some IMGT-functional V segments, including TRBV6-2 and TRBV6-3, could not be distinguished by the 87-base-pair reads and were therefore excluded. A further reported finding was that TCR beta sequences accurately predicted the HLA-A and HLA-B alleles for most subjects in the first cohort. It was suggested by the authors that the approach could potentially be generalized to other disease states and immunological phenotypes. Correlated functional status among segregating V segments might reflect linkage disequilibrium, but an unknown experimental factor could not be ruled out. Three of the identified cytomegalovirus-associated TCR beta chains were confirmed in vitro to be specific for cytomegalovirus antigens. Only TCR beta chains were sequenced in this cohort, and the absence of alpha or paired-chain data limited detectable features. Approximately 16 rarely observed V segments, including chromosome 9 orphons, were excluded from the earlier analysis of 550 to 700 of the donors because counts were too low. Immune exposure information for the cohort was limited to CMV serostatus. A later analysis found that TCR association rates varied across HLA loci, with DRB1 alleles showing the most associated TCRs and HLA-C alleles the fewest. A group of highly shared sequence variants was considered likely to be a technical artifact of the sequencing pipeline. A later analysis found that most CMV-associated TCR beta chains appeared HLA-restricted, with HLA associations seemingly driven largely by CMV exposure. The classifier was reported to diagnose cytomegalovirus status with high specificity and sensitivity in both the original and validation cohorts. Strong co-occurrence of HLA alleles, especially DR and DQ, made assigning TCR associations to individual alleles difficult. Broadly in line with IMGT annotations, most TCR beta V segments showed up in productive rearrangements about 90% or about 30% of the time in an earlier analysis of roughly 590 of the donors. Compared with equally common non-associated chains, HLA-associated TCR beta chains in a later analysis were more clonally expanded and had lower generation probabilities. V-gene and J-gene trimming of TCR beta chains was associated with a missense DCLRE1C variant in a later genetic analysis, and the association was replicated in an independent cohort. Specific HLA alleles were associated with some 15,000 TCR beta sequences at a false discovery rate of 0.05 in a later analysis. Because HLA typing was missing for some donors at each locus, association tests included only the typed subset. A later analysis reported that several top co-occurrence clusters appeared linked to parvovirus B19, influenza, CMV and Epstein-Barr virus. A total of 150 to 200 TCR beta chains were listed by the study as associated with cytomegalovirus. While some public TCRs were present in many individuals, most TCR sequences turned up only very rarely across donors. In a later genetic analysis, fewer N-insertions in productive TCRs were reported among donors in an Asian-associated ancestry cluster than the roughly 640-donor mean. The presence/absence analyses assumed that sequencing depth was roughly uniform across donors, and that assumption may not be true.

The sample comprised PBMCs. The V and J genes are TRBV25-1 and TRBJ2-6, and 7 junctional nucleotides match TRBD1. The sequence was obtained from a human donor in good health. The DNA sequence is TGTGCCAGCAGTGCCAACCTAGACAGGGCTGGGGCCAACGTCCTGACTTTC. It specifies CASSANLDRAGANVLTF.